This TCR beta chain stems from a study of blood T cell repertoires in COVID-19. All enrollees were roughly 18 to 90 years old and from about 24 US areas. Membership in each cohort depended on participant-reported clinical history. As originally analysed: Reference gene primer amplification in the assay estimated nucleated cell counts. Clones were sequenced by immunoSEQ multiplex PCR, and TCRdb holds only the in-frame ones, with some missing. The V and J calls and the clone size are those of that table, but D and trimming were determined from the DNA. The sample includes 250,000 or so clones, approximately 88% of them seen just once. The clonotype originates from a woman in her forties who had been exposed to COVID-19. Sequenced material: PBMCs or T cells enriched from blood (not recorded which).

CDR3 coding DNA: TGCGCCAGCCGCTCCCCGACAGGGGGTAGAGGTAGTGAGCAGTTCTTC. Its translation: CASRSPTGGRGSEQFF. This chain connects TRBV4-1 to TRBJ2-1, with 9 bases fitting TRBD1. The germline gives CDR1 MGHRA, CDR2 YSYEKL. This CDR3 has 16 residues. The junction had 17 bases not matched to a gene; V was cut back by 8 bases and J by 9 bases.